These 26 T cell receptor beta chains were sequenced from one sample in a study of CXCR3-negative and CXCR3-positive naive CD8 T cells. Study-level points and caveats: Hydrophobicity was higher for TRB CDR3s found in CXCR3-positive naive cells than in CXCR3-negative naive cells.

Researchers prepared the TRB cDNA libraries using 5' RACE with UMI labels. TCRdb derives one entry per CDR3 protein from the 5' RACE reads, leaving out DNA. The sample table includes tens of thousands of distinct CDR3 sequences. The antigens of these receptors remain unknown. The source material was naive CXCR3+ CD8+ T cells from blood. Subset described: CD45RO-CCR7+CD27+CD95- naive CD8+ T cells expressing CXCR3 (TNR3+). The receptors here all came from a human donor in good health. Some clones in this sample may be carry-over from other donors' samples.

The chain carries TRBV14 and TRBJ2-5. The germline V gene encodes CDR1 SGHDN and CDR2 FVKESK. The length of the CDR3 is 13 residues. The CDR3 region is CASSQDWSGTQYF.

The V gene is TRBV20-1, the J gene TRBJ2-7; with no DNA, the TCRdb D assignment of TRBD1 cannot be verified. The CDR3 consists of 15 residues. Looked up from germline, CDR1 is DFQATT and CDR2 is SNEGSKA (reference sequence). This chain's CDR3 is CSAREIGTGFYEQYF.

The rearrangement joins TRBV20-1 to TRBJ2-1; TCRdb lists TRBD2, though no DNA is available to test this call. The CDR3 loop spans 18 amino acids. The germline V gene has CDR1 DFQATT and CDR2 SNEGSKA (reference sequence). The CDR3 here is CSARDTASGRWSYNEQFF.

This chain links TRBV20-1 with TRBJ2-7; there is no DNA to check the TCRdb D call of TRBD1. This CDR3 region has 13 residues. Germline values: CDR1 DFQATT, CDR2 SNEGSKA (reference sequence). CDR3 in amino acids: CSAERTDSYEQYF.

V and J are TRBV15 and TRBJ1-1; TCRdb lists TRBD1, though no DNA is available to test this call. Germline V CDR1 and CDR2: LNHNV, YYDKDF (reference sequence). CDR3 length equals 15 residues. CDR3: CATSGGDRVGTEAFF.

The CDR3 spells CASSRDGAYEQYF. The V gene is TRBV10-1, the J gene TRBJ2-7; as DNA is missing, the TRBD1 call by TCRdb cannot be tested. The CDR3 consists of 13 residues. The V gene's germline CDR1 is WNHNN and CDR2 SYGVQD (reference sequence).

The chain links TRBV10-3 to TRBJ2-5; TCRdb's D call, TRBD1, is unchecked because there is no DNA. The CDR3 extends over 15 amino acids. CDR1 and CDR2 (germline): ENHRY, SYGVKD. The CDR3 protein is CAISESTGVGETQYF.

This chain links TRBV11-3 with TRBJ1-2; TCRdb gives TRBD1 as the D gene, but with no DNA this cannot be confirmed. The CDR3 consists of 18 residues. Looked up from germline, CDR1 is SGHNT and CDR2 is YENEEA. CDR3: CASSPRLARLDAGDGYTF.

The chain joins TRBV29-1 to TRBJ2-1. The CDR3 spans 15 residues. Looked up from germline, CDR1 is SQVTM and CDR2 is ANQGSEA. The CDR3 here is CSVNLGVRFYDEQFF.

The CDR3 region is CASRPGQTGYSNQPQHF. The chain uses TRBV19 and TRBJ1-5; the TCRdb D gene call, TRBD1, has no DNA to confirm it. The germline gives CDR1 LNHDA, CDR2 SQIVND (reference sequence). CDR3 length: 17 amino acids. Combining the CDR3 with reference TRBV19 and TRBJ1-5 gives the whole variable domain DGGITQSPKYLFRKEGQNVTLSCEQNLNHDAMYWYRQDPGQGLRLIYYSQIVNDFQKGDIAEGYSVSREKKESFPLTVTSAQKNPTAFYLCASRPGQTGYSNQPQHFGDGTRLSIL.

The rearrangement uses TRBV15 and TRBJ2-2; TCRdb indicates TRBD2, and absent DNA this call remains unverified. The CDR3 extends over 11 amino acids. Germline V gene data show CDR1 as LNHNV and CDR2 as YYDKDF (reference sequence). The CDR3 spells CATRGAGELFF.

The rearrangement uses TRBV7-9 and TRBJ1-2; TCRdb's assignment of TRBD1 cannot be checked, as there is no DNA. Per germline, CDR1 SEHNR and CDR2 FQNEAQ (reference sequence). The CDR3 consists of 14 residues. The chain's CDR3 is CASSTPGPLPGYTF.

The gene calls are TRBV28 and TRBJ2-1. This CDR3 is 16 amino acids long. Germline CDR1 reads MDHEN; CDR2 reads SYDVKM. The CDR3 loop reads CASSSRPRSSYNEQFF.

CDR3 amino acids: CASSLQTGGYEQYF. The chain is built from TRBV19 and TRBJ2-7; there is no DNA to check the TCRdb D call of TRBD1. This CDR3 is built from 14 residues. Germline assignment: CDR1 LNHDA and CDR2 SQIVND (reference sequence).

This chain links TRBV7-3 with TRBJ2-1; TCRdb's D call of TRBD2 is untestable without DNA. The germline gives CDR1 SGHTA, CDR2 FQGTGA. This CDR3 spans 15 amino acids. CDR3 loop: CASSTGPLSYNEQFF.

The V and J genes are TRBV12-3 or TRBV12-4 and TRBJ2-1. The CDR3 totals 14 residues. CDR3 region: CASSFAGVRNEQFF.

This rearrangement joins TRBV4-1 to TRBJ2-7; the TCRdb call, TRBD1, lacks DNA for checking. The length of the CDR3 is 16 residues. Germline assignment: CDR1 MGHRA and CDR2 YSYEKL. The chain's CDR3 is CASSQGRGAYSYEQYF.

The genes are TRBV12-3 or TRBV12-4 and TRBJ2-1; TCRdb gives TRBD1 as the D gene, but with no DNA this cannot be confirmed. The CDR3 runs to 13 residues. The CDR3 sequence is CASTPGFYNEQFF.

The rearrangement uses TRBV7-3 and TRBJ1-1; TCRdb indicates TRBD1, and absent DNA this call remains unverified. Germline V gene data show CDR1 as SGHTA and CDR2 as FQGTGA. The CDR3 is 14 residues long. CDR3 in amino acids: CASSAGWSNTEAFF.

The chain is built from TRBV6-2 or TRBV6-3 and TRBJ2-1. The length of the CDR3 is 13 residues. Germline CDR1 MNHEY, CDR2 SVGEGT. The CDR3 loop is CASSLSSRNEQFF.

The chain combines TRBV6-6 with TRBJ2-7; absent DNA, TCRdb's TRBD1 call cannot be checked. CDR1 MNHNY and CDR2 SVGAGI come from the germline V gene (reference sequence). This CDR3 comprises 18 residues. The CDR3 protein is CASSYSMPTGEGTYEQYF.

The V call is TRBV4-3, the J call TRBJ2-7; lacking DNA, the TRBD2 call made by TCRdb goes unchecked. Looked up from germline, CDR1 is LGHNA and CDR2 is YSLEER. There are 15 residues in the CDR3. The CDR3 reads CASSQDRTPTYEQYF.

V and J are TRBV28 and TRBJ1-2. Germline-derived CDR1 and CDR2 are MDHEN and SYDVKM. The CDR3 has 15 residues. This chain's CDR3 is CASSSEADLNYGYTF.

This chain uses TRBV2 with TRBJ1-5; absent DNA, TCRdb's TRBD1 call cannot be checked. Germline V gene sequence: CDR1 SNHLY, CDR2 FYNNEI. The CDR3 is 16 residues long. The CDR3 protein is CASSDPGSPPGQPQHF.

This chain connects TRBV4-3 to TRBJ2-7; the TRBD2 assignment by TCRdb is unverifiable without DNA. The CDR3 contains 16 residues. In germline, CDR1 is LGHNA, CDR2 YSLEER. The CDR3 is CASSPGDGTPEDEQYF.

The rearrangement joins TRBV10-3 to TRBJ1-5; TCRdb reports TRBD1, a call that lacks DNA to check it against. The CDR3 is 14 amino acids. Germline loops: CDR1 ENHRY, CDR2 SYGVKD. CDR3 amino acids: CAISTGTGTQPQHF.